Reported below is one T cell receptor (beta chain). Its binding antigen is unknown. Qualities for individual bases were not recorded, and no much larger clone is one base off. TCRbeta CDR3 regions were amplified from genomic DNA using the immunoSEQ Assay, a bias-controlled multiplex PCR. Per the original workflow: Within the assay, amplification of reference gene primers was used to estimate how many nucleated cells each sample contained. Sequence reads were collapsed and filtered to measure the absolute abundance of every unique TCRbeta CDR3 rearrangement. Productive Simpson clonality was computed per sample as the square root of Simpson's diversity index over productive rearrangements. The clones in this table, taken by TCRdb from immuneACCESS, are in-frame only. Not every clone is retained; where verified, under half of the shortfall comes from an unresolved V gene, and the cause of the rest is unknown. V and J calls and clone size follow that table, whereas D and trimming were derived from the DNA. For this sample there are a few hundred thousand clones; just under 90% appear just once. Less than 3.5% of the sample lies in the top ten.

This entry belongs to a study of blood T cell repertoires in COVID-19 (dated by TCRdb to about 2020). Some background on the complete study: Samples covering the acute and convalescent phases of COVID-19 were provided by collaborators in the United States, Italy and Spain. Where available, HLA class I and class II types were taken from metadata supplied by the sample provider and were not determined by assay-based typing. Deeply sampled blood TCRbeta repertoires from subjects exposed to, actively infected with, or recovered from COVID-19 were included in the dataset. The prospective study material was composed of cDNA or gDNA derived from T cells, B-cell-depleted T cells, or PBMCs. A freely available public database, intended as a resource for researchers studying the immune response to SARS-CoV-2, is where the repertoires were released. The samples were drawn from the first 160 participants of the ongoing ImmuneRACE study and from some 1,300 subjects provided by 6 global collaborators. Sample metadata almost always included a de-identified subject ID, COVID-19 status, age in years and sex. Study-wide conclusions, independent of this receptor: The quantity of clinical and demographic metadata differed by source and by participant and was supplied without curation.

Participants in the prospective study were aged about 18 to 95 years, lived in 20 to 25 United States geographic areas, and enrolled through a virtual design. In the prospective study, participants were assigned to cohorts based on the clinical history participants reported in a screening survey and a study questionnaire. Exposed participants had been in contact with someone with a PCR-confirmed or clinician-diagnosed COVID-19 case within 2 weeks of study entry. In the prospective study, whole blood, serum and a nasopharyngeal or oropharyngeal swab were collected from each participant by mobile phlebotomists. Over an approximately 2-month period, participants in the prospective study had the option of providing additional blood draws and questionnaires. Blood samples from the prospective study were shipped frozen or at room temperature prior to DNA extraction. From a lookup of the germline V gene (reference sequence), CDR1 and CDR2 are LNHDA and SQIVND. The CDR3 goes from the cysteine to the phenylalanine over 14 residues. Just the 42-base CDR3 DNA is kept, in frame starting at base 1. The V and J ends are trimmed by 2 bases and 3 bases, leaving 11 bases between them.

The chain uses TRBV19 and TRBJ2-7; the D gene remains uncertain. Input material: PBMCs or T cells enriched from blood (not recorded which). The sequence was obtained from a woman between 45 and 60 years old who had been exposed to COVID-19. The nucleotides are TGTGCCAGTAGTATAATGGGCAGCCACTACGAGCAGTACTTC. Its amino acids are CASSIMGSHYEQYF.